The source of this T cell receptor (beta chain) is a study of T cell changes during pregnancy in multiple sclerosis. Here immunoSEQ multiplex PCR was the method, and the copy in TCRdb shows in-frame clones only, minus some. The sample comprises more than 45,000 clones, about 92% of which are singletons, and 0.6% to 0.7% rests with the top ten. Trimming pared 3 bases from V and 1 base from J, leaving 6 bases between. CDR1 SQVTM and CDR2 ANQGSEA come from the germline V gene. This CDR3 contains 12 residues. The rearrangement links TRBV29-1 to TRBJ1-1, with D hard to call. This receptor was taken from a female donor with multiple sclerosis, enrolled in a pregnancy study. Source: CD4+ T cells from peripheral blood mononuclear cells, taken after pregnancy. The CDR3 nucleotides are TGCAGCGTTGATGGCAGGAACACTGAAGCTTTCTTT. It specifies CSVDGRNTEAFF.